The source of this T cell receptor (beta chain) is a study of early T cells in non-severe SARS-CoV-2 infection. Each CDR3 protein gets one entry after TCRdb re-called the 5' RACE reads with MiXCR. Of fewer than 55,000 distinct CDR3 sequences listed, approximately 10% are singletons. The V gene's germline CDR1 is MNHNS and CDR2 SASEGT. The CDR3 totals 13 residues. Trimming left V 10 bases short and J 2 bases short, with 12 bases between. The chain uses TRBV6-1 and TRBJ1-5; D remains ambiguous. The source material was whole blood. The source of this sequence is an adult who was a healthcare worker with PCR-confirmed SARS-CoV-2 infection or an uninfected control (not recorded which). The CDR3 sequence is CATLVGGNQPQHF. The CDR3 coding sequence is TGTGCCACGTTGGTCGGGGGCAATCAGCCCCAGCATTTT.